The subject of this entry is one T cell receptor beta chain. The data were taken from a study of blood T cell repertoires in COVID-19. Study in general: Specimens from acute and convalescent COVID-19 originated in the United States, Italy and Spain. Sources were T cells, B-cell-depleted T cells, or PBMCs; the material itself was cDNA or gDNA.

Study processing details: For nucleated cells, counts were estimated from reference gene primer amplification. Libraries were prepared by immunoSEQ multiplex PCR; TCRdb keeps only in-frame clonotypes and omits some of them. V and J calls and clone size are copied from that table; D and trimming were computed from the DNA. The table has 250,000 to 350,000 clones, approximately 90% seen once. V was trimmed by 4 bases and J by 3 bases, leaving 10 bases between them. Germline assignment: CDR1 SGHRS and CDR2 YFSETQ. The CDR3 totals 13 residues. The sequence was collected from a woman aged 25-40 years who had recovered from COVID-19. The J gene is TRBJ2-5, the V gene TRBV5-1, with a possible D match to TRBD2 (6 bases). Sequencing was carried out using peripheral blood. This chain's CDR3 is CASSQGGKETQYF. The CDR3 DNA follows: TGCGCCAGCAGCCAGGGCGGGAAAGAGACCCAGTACTTC.